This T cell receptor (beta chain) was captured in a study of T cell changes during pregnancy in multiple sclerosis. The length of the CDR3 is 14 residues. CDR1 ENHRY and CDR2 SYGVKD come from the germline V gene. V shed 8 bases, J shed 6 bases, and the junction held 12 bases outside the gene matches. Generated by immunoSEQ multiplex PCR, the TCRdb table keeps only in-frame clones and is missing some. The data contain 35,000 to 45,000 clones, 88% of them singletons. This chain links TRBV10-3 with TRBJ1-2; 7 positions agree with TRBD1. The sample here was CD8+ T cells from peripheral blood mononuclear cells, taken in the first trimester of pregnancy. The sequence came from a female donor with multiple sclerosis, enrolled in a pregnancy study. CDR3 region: CAIGGQTTGDGYTF. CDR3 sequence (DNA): TGTGCCATCGGGGGACAGACAACAGGGGATGGCTACACCTTC.